This entry describes one T cell receptor (beta chain). No antigen is known for it. The data stem from a study of T cell responses to AZD1222 COVID-19 vaccine. Study-wide context: Second doses were pooled across both intervals (about 4 or about 12 weeks).

The CDR3 is 17 amino acids. CDR1 is KGHDR, CDR2 SFDVKD, per germline. V was pared by 6 bases and J by 8 bases, with 15 bases of the junction left unmatched. The data were produced by immunoSEQ multiplex PCR, yet TCRdb's version contains in-frame clones alone and is incomplete. The profile shows 130,000 or so clones, 89% of them singletons. Study-wide findings and caveats: White British people made up most donors, females outnumbered males, and clonal diversity was possibly underestimated.

The receptor was derived from an adult in good health. This sequence joins TRBV24-1 and TRBJ2-1; 10 bases fit TRBD2. The material sequenced was peripheral blood, taken on day 0 of AZD1222 vaccination. The CDR3 coding sequence is TGTGCCACCAGTTCGGCTAGCGGGGGCCCCGGGGCCCATGAGCAGTTCTTC. This sequence encodes CATSSASGGPGAHEQFF.